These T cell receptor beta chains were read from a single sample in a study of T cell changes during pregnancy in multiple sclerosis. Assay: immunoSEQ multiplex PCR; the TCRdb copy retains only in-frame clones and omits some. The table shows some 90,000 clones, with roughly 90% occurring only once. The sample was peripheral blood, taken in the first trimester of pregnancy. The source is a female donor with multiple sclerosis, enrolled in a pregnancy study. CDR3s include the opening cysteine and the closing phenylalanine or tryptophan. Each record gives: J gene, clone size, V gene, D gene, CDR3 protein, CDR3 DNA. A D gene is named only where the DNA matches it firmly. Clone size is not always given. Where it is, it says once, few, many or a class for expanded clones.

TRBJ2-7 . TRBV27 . CASSRAGRFYEQYF TGTGCCAGCAGTCGGGCAGGGAGGTTTTACGAGCAGTACTTC
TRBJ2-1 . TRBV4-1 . CASSPGPGANEQFF TGCGCCAGCAGCCCGGGCCCAGGGGCCAATGAGCAGTTCTTC
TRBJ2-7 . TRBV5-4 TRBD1 CASSAGQGITYEQYF TGTGCCAGCAGCGCGGGACAGGGGATTACCTACGAGCAGTACTTC
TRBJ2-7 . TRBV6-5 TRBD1 CASSRTGGLSEQYF TGTGCCAGCAGCCGGACAGGGGGCTTGAGCGAGCAGTACTTC
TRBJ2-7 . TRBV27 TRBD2 CASSTFEWREGVSEQYF TGTGCCAGCAGTACCTTTGAGTGGCGGGAGGGGGTCTCCGAGCAGTACTTC
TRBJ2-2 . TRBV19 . CASISRTGELFF TGTGCCAGTATTTCGCGCACCGGGGAGCTGTTTTTT
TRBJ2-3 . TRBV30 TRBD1 CAWRPGQGATDTQYF TGTGCCTGGAGGCCGGGACAGGGGGCGACGGATACGCAGTATTTT
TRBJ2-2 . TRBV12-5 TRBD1 CASGLVLLGQARKDGELFF TGTGCTAGTGGTTTGGTTTTATTGGGACAGGCCCGCAAGGACGGGGAGCTGTTTTTT
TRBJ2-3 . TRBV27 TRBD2 CASSSTAGGYYF TGTGCCAGCAGTTCGACAGCGGGAGGGTACTATTTT
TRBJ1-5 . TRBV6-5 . CASSIATDHNQPQHF TGTGCCAGCAGCATCGCGACAGACCACAATCAGCCCCAGCATTTT
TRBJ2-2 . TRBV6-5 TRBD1 CASSYSTGGLSGELFF TGTGCCAGCAGTTACTCTACAGGGGGCCTTTCCGGGGAGCTGTTTTTT
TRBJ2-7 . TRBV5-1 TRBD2 CASSASGGVYSYEQYF TGCGCCAGCAGCGCGAGCGGGGGGGTGTATTCCTACGAGCAGTACTTC
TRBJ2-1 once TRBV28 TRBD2 CASKTLAGDLSNEQFF TGTGCCAGCAAAACCCTAGCGGGAGACCTTTCCAATGAGCAGTTCTTC
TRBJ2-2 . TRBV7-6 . CASSPFGQRNTGELFF TGTGCCAGCAGCCCATTCGGACAGCGAAACACCGGGGAGCTGTTTTTT
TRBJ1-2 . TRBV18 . CASSPQGAARGNGYTF TGTGCCAGCTCACCACAGGGTGCGGCCAGGGGCAATGGCTACACCTTC
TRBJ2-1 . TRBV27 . CASSPRLDVTYNEQFF TGTGCCAGCAGTCCCCGACTAGATGTCACCTACAATGAGCAGTTCTTC
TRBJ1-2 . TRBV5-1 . CASSLVRGEPYTF TGCGCCAGCAGCTTGGTAAGGGGCGAACCCTACACCTTC
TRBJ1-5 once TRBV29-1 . CSVQWGNQPQHF TGCAGCGTACAGTGGGGCAATCAGCCCCAGCATTTT
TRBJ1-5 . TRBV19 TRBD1 CASSIARGQGTQPQHF TGTGCCAGTAGTATAGCGCGGGGACAGGGCACTCAGCCCCAGCATTTT
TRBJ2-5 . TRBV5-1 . CASSLAGDYRETQYF TGCGCCAGCAGCTTGGCAGGGGACTATAGAGAGACCCAGTACTTC
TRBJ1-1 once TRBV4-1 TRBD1 CASSQLPGQMNTEAFF TGCGCCAGCAGCCAACTACCGGGACAGATGAACACTGAAGCTTTCTTT
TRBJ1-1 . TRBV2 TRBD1 CASTWTGVDTEAFF TGTGCCAGTACTTGGACAGGGGTTGACACTGAAGCTTTCTTT
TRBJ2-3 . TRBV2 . CASTEGDTQYF TGTGCCAGCACCGAGGGAGATACGCAGTATTTT
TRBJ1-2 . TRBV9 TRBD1 CASSKGGGDRGLFLWGYTF TGTGCCAGCAGCAAAGGGGGGGGAGACAGGGGCCTCTTTCTTTGGGGCTACACCTTC
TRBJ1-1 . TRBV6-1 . CASRGTGPTEAFF TGTGCCAGCAGGGGCACAGGGCCCACTGAAGCTTTCTTT
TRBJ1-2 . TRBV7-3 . CASSLNRPREFGYTF TGTGCCAGCAGCTTAAATCGTCCCCGGGAATTTGGCTACACCTTC
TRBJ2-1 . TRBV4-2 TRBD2 CASSPQGSSGMIEQFF TGTGCCAGCAGCCCACAAGGGTCTAGCGGGATGATTGAGCAGTTCTTC
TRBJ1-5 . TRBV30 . CAWSATWGPGGGTYQPQHF TGTGCCTGGAGCGCCACGTGGGGTCCCGGTGGAGGGACCTATCAGCCCCAGCATTTT
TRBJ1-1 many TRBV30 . CAWIIGAFEAFF TGTGCCTGGATTATTGGGGCTTTTGAAGCTTTCTTT
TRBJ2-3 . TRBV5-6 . CASGGLGGSTDTQYF TGTGCCAGCGGCGGGCTGGGGGGTTCCACAGATACGCAGTATTTT
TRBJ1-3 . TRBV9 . CASSVKGGGNTIYF TGTGCCAGCAGCGTAAAAGGGGGAGGAAACACCATATATTTT
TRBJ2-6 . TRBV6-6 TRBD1 CASSSGTGAGANVLTF TGTGCCAGCAGTTCCGGGACAGGGGCTGGGGCCAACGTCCTGACTTTC
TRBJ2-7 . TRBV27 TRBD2 CASSLSYGRGLDEQYF TGTGCCAGCAGTTTATCGTACGGGAGGGGGTTGGACGAGCAGTACTTC
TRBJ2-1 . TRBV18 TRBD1 CASSPPTGDYNEQFF TGTGCCAGCTCACCACCTACAGGGGATTACAATGAGCAGTTCTTC